This entry lists 27 T cell receptor beta chains sequenced from one sample in a study of T cell responses to AZD1222 COVID-19 vaccine. TCRdb's copy holds only in-frame clones and misses some; the assay was immunoSEQ multiplex PCR. The sample includes about 120,000 clones, 88% of them seen just once. The sequencing used peripheral blood, collected 28 days after the second AZD1222 dose. These receptors were taken from an adult who received the AZD1222 COVID-19 vaccine.

The rearrangement uses TRBV9 and TRBJ1-1; no clear D gene. V was pared by 3 bases and J by 2 bases, with 8 bases between. CDR1 is SGDLS, CDR2 YYNGEE, per germline. The CDR3 extends over 13 amino acids. CDR3 DNA sequence: TGTGCCAGCAGCGGAGGGTCAAACACTGAAGCTTTCTTT. Amino acids: CASSGGSNTEAFF.

The chain is built from TRBV19 and TRBJ1-5; the D is unclear. The CDR3 spans 12 residues. Trimming removed 7 bases at V and 7 bases at J, with 11 bases between. The germline V gene has CDR1 LNHDA and CDR2 SQIVND (reference sequence). The CDR3: CASIFPGQPQHF. CDR3 nucleotides: TGTGCCAGTATCTTTCCGGGACAGCCCCAGCATTTT.

The count of this clone is one. The chain links TRBV24-1 to TRBJ2-2; D tentatively fits TRBD1 or TRBD2 (5 bases each). Germline V gene data show CDR1 as KGHDR and CDR2 as SFDVKD. Trimming stripped 6 bases from V and 0 bases from J, with 10 bases between. CDR3 length equals 15 residues. As DNA, the CDR3 is TGTGCCACCAGTCCGTGGGGGACGAACACCGGGGAGCTGTTTTTT. This translates into CATSPWGTNTGELFF.

CDR3 sequence: CASSPRTGGLEAFF. The CDR3 DNA reads TGTGCCAGCAGCCCGCGGACAGGGGGGCTTGAAGCTTTCTTT. The V call is TRBV7-2, the J call TRBJ1-1; 10 positions agree with TRBD1. V lost 5 bases and J lost 7; bases outside the gene matches: 7. The CDR3 totals 14 residues. From germline, CDR1 is SGHTA and CDR2 FQGNSA.

The V call is TRBV28, the J call TRBJ2-5; D unclear. V lost 3 bases and J lost 1, with 3 bases in between. This CDR3 contains 12 residues. Germline CDR1 MDHEN, CDR2 SYDVKM. The CDR3 nucleotides are TGTGCCAGCAGTTTGGCCCAAGAGACCCAGTACTTC. Encoded protein: CASSLAQETQYF.

The chain recombines TRBV5-1 with TRBJ1-3; no clear D gene. V lost 0 bases to trimming and J lost 0 bases, with 10 bases between them. The germline V gene encodes CDR1 SGHRS and CDR2 YFSETQ. The CDR3 has 16 residues. CDR3 sequence: CASSLVVGSSGNTIYF. In nucleotides, the CDR3 is TGCGCCAGCAGCTTGGTGGTTGGCAGCTCTGGAAACACCATATATTTT.

About this clone itself: A read error may account for a junction end that differs from germline. The chain joins TRBV7-7 to TRBJ1-6; 7 bases are shared with TRBD1. Germline V gene sequence: CDR1 SSHAT, CDR2 FNYEAQ (reference sequence). The CDR3 runs 15 residues. The CDR3 bases are TGTGCTAGCAGCCTTTCCAGGGGGACCAATTCACCCCTCCACTTT. It specifies CASSLSRGTNSPLHF.

The V and J genes are TRBV7-7 and TRBJ2-7; TRBD1 is a possible D gene (5 bases). Germline values: CDR1 SSHAT, CDR2 FNYEAQ (reference sequence). CDR3 length: 15 residues. V was cut by 5 bases and J by 5 bases, with 19 bases left in between. The CDR3 reads CASSIDSFLKNEQYF. The CDR3 coding sequence is TGTGCCAGCAGCATTGACAGCTTCCTTAAGAACGAGCAGTACTTC.

This chain links TRBV4-3 with TRBJ2-7, with D unresolved. Trimming took 1 base from V and 3 from J, leaving 13 bases between them. In germline, CDR1 is LGHNA, CDR2 YSLEER. CDR3 length: 15 amino acids. This CDR3 is CASSQALEFRYEQYF. The CDR3 bases are TGCGCCAGCAGCCAAGCGCTCGAGTTTCGCTACGAGCAGTACTTC.

The J gene is TRBJ2-6, the V gene TRBV28; D is undetermined. This CDR3 comprises 15 residues. V lost 7 bases to trimming and J lost 2 bases, with 12 bases between them. The germline gives CDR1 MDHEN, CDR2 SYDVKM. The DNA of the CDR3 is TGTGCCAGCATCACCGGGTCGGCTGGGGCCAACGTCCTGACTTTC. Its protein product is CASITGSAGANVLTF.

Notes on this clone: The junction shows a germline mismatch at one end, possibly a read error. This sequence joins TRBV28 and TRBJ2-7; a weak D match, TRBD1 (6 bases). From germline, CDR1 is MDHEN and CDR2 SYDVKM. This CDR3 has 13 amino acids. The CDR3 loop is CASTLQGTYEQYF. As DNA, the CDR3 is TGTGCCAGCACTTTACAGGGAACCTACGAGCAGTACTTC.

The rearrangement links TRBV9 to TRBJ2-7; D perhaps matches TRBD2 (6 bases). CDR3 length: 14 amino acids. CDR1 and CDR2 from the germline V gene are SGDLS and YYNGEE. The germline V and J ends were trimmed by 0 bases and 6 bases, with 13 bases remaining between them. Written as DNA, the CDR3 is TGTGCCAGCAGCGTAGCGGATTGGAGGGGCGAGCAGTACTTC. Residues: CASSVADWRGEQYF.

The V gene is TRBV30, the J gene TRBJ1-1, with 7 positions matching TRBD1. CDR3 length: 14 residues. V lost 6 bases and J lost 0; bases outside the gene matches: 7. Looked up from germline, CDR1 is GTSNPN and CDR2 is SVGIG (reference sequence). CDR3 amino acids: CACSTGFMNTEAFF. The CDR3 DNA reads as TGTGCCTGTTCGACAGGGTTCATGAACACTGAAGCTTTCTTT.

The V call is TRBV2, the J call TRBJ1-1; D is unclear. With 4 bases removed from V and 3 bases from J, the gap between germline ends came to 12 bases. This CDR3 has 14 residues. The V gene's germline CDR1 is SNHLY and CDR2 FYNNEI. This chain's CDR3 is CASSGPPRDTEAFF. CDR3 bases: TGTGCCAGCAGTGGGCCCCCTAGAGACACTGAAGCTTTCTTT.

The V gene is TRBV27, the J gene TRBJ2-7, with 10 bases aligning to TRBD2. The J segment lost 4 bases and the V segment lost 6 bases, leaving 9 bases of the junction unmatched. Looked up from germline, CDR1 is MNHEY and CDR2 is SMNVEV (reference sequence). CDR3 length equals 15 residues. The CDR3 loop is CASRKGLAPNYEQYF. The CDR3 nucleotides are TGTGCCAGCAGGAAGGGACTAGCGCCTAATTACGAGCAGTACTTC.

The chain couples TRBV6-5 to TRBJ2-3; D gene unclear. CDR1 MNHEY and CDR2 SVGAGI come from the germline V gene. Deletions cut 0 bases from V and 1 base from J, with 11 bases between. CDR3 length: 16 amino acids. CDR3 nucleotides: TGTGCCAGCAGTTACTCGGGATGGAGCGGCACAGATACGCAGTATTTT. This encodes CASSYSGWSGTDTQYF.

The genes are TRBV7-2 and TRBJ1-3; D unresolved. This CDR3 comprises 10 residues. V was clipped by 7 bases and J by 8 bases, with 6 bases between them. CDR1 SGHTA and CDR2 FQGNSA come from the germline V gene. CDR3 nucleotide sequence: TGTGCCAGCATTGGGGACACCATATATTTT. It encodes CASIGDTIYF.

This chain joins TRBV28 and TRBJ2-1; TRBD2 matches at 12 bases. The J segment lost 5 bases and the V segment lost 6 bases, leaving 5 bases of the junction unmatched. Germline V gene lookup returns CDR1 MDHEN and CDR2 SYDVKM. The CDR3 covers 15 residues. The CDR3 sequence: CASRMTSGRNNEQFF. CDR3 DNA: TGTGCCAGCAGGATGACTAGCGGGAGAAACAATGAGCAGTTCTTC.

Remarks on this clone: One junction end disagrees with the germline gene, perhaps due to a read error. Other DNA sequences of this sample code for an identical CDR3. This chain connects TRBV27 to TRBJ1-6; D perhaps matches TRBD1 (6 bases). CDR3 length: 15 amino acids. In germline, CDR1 is MNHEY, CDR2 SMNVEV (reference sequence). CDR3 in amino acids: CASSPGWGGLSPLHF. CDR3 DNA: TGCGCCAGCAGCCCAGGTTGGGGGGGCCTTTCACCCCTCCACTTT.

The gene calls are TRBV6-2 or TRBV6-3 and TRBJ2-3, with D possibly being TRBD1 or TRBD2 (6 bases each). The germline V gene has CDR1 MNHEY and CDR2 SVGEGT. Trimming removed 1 base at V and 0 bases at J, with 11 bases between. The CDR3 totals 16 residues. DNA for the CDR3: TGTGCCAGCAGTTACTTCCGGGGGCTCAGCACAGATACGCAGTATTTT. This translates into CASSYFRGLSTDTQYF.

This rearrangement joins TRBV30 to TRBJ1-5; D ambiguous. Germline V gives CDR1 GTSNPN, CDR2 SVGIG (reference sequence). The CDR3 extends over 15 amino acids. The ends were cut back, 2 bases at V and 5 bases at J, with 16 bases in the middle. In DNA form, the CDR3 reads TGTGCCTGGAGTCCGGGCTTAGGCTCGCATCAGCCCCAGCATTTT. Translating it yields CAWSPGLGSHQPQHF.

This clone appeared a single time. The rearrangement uses TRBV7-3 and TRBJ2-5, with 8 bases identical to TRBD2. The CDR3 has 14 amino acids. J was trimmed by 3 bases and V by 5 bases; bases with no gene match: 5. The germline V gene has CDR1 SGHTA and CDR2 FQGTGA. The CDR3 sequence: CASSRGGLEETQYF. The CDR3 DNA reads as TGTGCCAGCAGCCGCGGGGGGCTAGAAGAGACCCAGTACTTC.

This clone was counted once. The chain has TRBV11-2 and TRBJ2-4; D gene uncertain. There are 12 residues in the CDR3. Trimming pared 3 bases from V and 8 bases from J, leaving 8 bases between. Germline V gives CDR1 SGHAT, CDR2 FQNNGV. The CDR3, as DNA: TGTGCCAGCAGCTTCGGCCCGGACATTCAGTACTTC. It codes for CASSFGPDIQYF.

The chain has TRBV5-8 and TRBJ2-3; D might be TRBD2 (7 bases). Germline V gene lookup returns CDR1 SGHTS and CDR2 YDEGEE. The CDR3 has 17 amino acids. The V end lost 4 bases, the J end lost 3 bases, and 21 bases lay between the germline ends. For the CDR3, the DNA is TGTGCCAGCAGCCCCACTGGGAGGGGGAGTGCGACAGATACGCAGTATTTT. Translation: CASSPTGRGSATDTQYF.

V is TRBV19 and J is TRBJ2-1; 8 bases line up with TRBD2. From germline, CDR1 is LNHDA and CDR2 SQIVND (reference sequence). Trimming cost V 8 bases and J 6 bases; bases outside gene matches: 6. The CDR3 length is 13 residues. As DNA, the CDR3 is TGTGCCAGTTATCGCGCGGGGGGCAATGAGCAGTTCTTC. It yields the protein CASYRAGGNEQFF.

This clone occurred once. The rearrangement uses TRBV24-1 and TRBJ1-2, with 8 bases fitting TRBD1. The V and J ends lost 3 bases and 6 bases, in that order; junction bases with no gene match: 8. The germline V gene encodes CDR1 KGHDR and CDR2 SFDVKD. This CDR3 is 15 amino acids long. The CDR3 reads CATSDPTDRGNGYTF. The CDR3 DNA reads TGTGCCACCAGTGATCCGACCGACAGGGGTAATGGCTACACCTTC.

This sequence joins TRBV6-2 or TRBV6-3 and TRBJ2-1, with no clear D. Germline CDR1 MNHEY, CDR2 SVGEGT. V lost 6 bases and J lost 0, with 6 bases in between. The CDR3 loop spans 13 amino acids. The CDR3 DNA sequence: TGTGCCAGCAGCCTGAGCTCCTACAATGAGCAGTTCTTC. Its translation is CASSLSSYNEQFF.